This record covers a single T cell receptor (beta chain). The specificity of this receptor is unknown. No clone much larger than this one lies a single base away; base qualities are absent. This entry is derived from a study of T cells in tuberculosis (dated by TCRdb to the late 2010s). Describing the broader study: To characterize T cells specific for the mycobacterial lipid antigen glucose monomycolate (GMM), the study used CD1B tetramers together with high-throughput TCR immunosequencing. With over nine people per group, a South African clinical cohort compared IGRA-negative adolescents, IGRA-positive adolescents with latent tuberculosis, and adults with active tuberculosis. Active tuberculosis patient PBMC were archived before or within 7 days of starting standard anti-tuberculosis treatment. Study-level results and caveats: Compared with IGRA-negative controls, TCR-alpha repertoires from active tuberculosis had smaller mean NN-distances to GMM-specific TCRs, which suggests that these TCRs underwent clonal expansion. Using GEM motif frequencies, a classifier achieved about 65% accuracy, whereas a classifier built on the diverse GMM-specific repertoire got to less than 90% accuracy (AUROC 0.90). Which clinical samples got chosen depended on the availability of cryopreserved specimens, and the active tuberculosis cases were adults, whereas the controls were adolescents. Shorter CDR3-alpha lengths in active tuberculosis patients partly drove the smaller NN-distances, and the TCR-beta difference was not statistically significant.

The immunoSEQ multiplex PCR assay was used to generate TCR libraries, with TCR-beta and/or TCR-alpha/delta assays applied to each sample. The Illumina high-throughput platform was used to sequence the amplified TCR libraries. Under the source paper's analysis protocol: Clustering and dimensionality reduction were performed using pairwise TCRdist distances among GMM-specific receptors from ex vivo sorted or in vitro expanded T cells. The score assigned to each clinical repertoire was mean NN-distance, meaning the average TCRdist to the nearest 10% of tetramer-positive reference sequences. GEM TCR motif frequency was calculated as the fraction of unique TCRs that matched known GEM sequences by V/J usage and CDR3 length. Active tuberculosis was classified by linear discriminant analysis with leave-one-out cross-validation, implemented in scikit-learn. The source is immuneACCESS, and TCRdb retained only in-frame sequences with V and J called. Part of the clones is not carried over; for the studies checked, unresolved V genes explain less than half of this, and the remainder is unexplained. The DNA gave D and trimming, while V, J and clone size come from that table. Recorded for this sample are some 49,000 clones; roughly 95% of them occurred a single time. About 1.5% of the sample is in the top ten clones.

The sample's time point label is to be understood as: new active TB diagnosis, blood taken before or within 7 days of starting treatment. Active tuberculosis patients were HIV-seronegative South African adults aged 18 years or older with a new diagnosis. Confirmation of active tuberculosis was obtained by positive sputum smear microscopy and/or positive M. tuberculosis culture. Immunosequencing was performed on unsorted cryopreserved PBMC, with roughly 100,000 T cells per clinical donor covered on average. CDR1 SGDLS and CDR2 YYNGEE are derived from the germline V gene. Relative to germline, V is missing 0 bases and J is missing 4 bases, with 5 bases of the junction outside any gene match. Reading from cysteine to phenylalanine, the CDR3 counts 15 amino acids. The retained sequence is limited to the CDR3, 45 bases, with the frame set at the first base.

Sequences were derived from PBMCs, sampled at tuberculosis diagnosis. The sequence came from an adult with tuberculosis. Recombination joined TRBV9 with TRBJ2-3; 7 central nucleotides agree with TRBD1. Read as DNA, the sequence is TGTGCCAGCAGCGTAGTCGACAGGGTGGCAGATACGCAGTATTTT. Its protein product is CASSVVDRVADTQYF.